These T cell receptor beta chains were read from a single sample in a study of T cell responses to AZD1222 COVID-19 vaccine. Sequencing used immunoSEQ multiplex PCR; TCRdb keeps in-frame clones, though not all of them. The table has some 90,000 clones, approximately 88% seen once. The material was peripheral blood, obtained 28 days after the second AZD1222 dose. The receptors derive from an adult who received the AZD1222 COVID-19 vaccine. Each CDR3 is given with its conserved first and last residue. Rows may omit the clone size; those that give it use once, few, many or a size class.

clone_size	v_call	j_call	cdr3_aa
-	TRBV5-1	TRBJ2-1	CASSQDKGYNEQFF
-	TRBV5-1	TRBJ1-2	CASKLGQNYGYTF
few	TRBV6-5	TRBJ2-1	CASSYSGGGAYNEQFF
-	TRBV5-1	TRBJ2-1	CASSQGRRPSSYNEQFF
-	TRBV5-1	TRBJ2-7	CASSLDGYEQYF
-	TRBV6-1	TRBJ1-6	CASSEAINSPLHF
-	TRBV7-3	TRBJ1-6	CASSLTPTGGNSPLHF
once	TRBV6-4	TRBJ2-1	CASSDTLAGGPYNEQFF
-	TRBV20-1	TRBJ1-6	CSASHPGNYNSPLHF
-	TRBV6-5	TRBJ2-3	CASSYQGIDTQYF
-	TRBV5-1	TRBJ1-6	CASSLAGSSYNSPLHF
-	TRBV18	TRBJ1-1	CASSRQELLMNTEAFF
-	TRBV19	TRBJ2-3	CASTAGGSTDTQYF
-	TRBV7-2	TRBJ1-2	CASSQTYLLGGYTF
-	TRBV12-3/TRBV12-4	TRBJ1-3	CASSESSGNTIYF
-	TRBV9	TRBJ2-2	CASSPRRGSDTGELFF
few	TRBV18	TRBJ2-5	CASSRYQGDLETQYF
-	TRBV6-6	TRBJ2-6	CASSYDGSGANVLTF
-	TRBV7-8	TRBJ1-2	CASSLVRLNYGYTF
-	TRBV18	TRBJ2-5	CASSPRTTETQYF
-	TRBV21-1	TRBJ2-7	CASSKMRRGPTYEQYF
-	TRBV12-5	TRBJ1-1	CASGQSQGLNTEAFF
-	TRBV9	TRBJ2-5	CASSVDRLGIQYF
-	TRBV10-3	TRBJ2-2	CAISSTQGPKTTGELFF
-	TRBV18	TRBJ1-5	CASSLSGSSVTNQPQHF
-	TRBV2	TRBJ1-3	CASNFRGAGNTIYF
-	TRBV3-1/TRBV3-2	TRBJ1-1	CASSVDGRWYTEAFF
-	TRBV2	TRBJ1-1	CASKPEQQGKAFF
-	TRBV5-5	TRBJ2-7	CASSFGTGELGEQYF
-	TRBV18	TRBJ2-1	CASSPPSVAAYNEQFF
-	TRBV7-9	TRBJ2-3	CASSIGTSGNTDTQYF
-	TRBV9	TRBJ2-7	CASSPRQGFNEQYF
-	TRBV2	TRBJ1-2	CASRRDGNYGYTF
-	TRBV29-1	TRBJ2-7	CSAGGGLTYEQYF
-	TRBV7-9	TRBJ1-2	CASSTQGRYGYTF
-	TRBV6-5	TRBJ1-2	CASSYSTANYGYTF
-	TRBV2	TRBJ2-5	CASSGGGGETQYF
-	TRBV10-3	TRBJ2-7	CAISDGKSSYEQYF
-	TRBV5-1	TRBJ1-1	CASSPGTGLIGAFF
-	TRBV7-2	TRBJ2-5	CASSPGSGRETQYF
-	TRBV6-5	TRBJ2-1	CASILLAGTYNEQFF
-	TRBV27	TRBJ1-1	CASSLYANDRRTEAFF